These T cell receptor beta chains were read from a single sample in a study of blood T cell repertoires in COVID-19. Data came from immunoSEQ multiplex PCR; TCRdb stores just in-frame clones and leaves some out. The profile shows some 130,000 clones, about 90% of them singletons. The source material was peripheral blood. Receptor source: a man aged 50-59 years with active COVID-19. Both conserved end residues are part of each CDR3. A D gene is named only where the DNA matches it firmly.

TRBJ2-7,.,TRBV7-8,CASLRIAGTKESEQYF
TRBJ1-6,.,TRBV9,CASSVDARSEDPLHF
TRBJ1-1,.,TRBV28,CASISWQGGTEAFF
TRBJ1-4,.,TRBV4-1,CASSQILRDIYEKLFF
TRBJ1-2,.,TRBV7-9,CASPRGGLGGYTF
TRBJ2-2,TRBD2,TRBV3-1/TRBV3-2,CASSQESGGANTGELFF
TRBJ1-5,TRBD1,TRBV5-1,CASSSGTGNQPQHF
TRBJ1-6,TRBD1,TRBV24-1,CAKRQGNSPLHF
TRBJ2-7,.,TRBV27,CASSRRRWGEYF
TRBJ2-3,.,TRBV19,CATSGYEGTDTQYF
TRBJ1-5,.,TRBV6-5,CASSFSTLNQPQHF